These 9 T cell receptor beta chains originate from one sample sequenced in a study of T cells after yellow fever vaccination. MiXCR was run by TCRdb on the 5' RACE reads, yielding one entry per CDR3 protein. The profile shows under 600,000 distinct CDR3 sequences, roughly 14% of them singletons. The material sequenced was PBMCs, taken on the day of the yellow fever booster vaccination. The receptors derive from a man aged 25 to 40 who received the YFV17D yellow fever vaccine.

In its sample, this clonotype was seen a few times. The CDR3 protein is CASSPAGTSDEQFF. CDR3 sequence (DNA): TGTGCCAGCTCACCCGCCGGGACTAGCGATGAGCAGTTCTTC. The gene calls are TRBV18 and TRBJ2-1; TRBD2 agrees at 10 bases. In germline, CDR1 is KGHSH, CDR2 LQKENI. The CDR3 sequence is 14 residues long. Trimming took 3 bases from V and 8 from J; bases not matched to a gene: 4.

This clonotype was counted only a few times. The CDR3 DNA reads as TGCGCCAGCAGTGAGAACAGGGGGTCCTACGAGCAGTACTTC. Its protein product is CASSENRGSYEQYF. The chain has TRBV10-1 and TRBJ2-7, with 8 positions matching TRBD1. CDR3 length: 14 residues. V lost 2 bases and J lost 1; bases outside the gene matches: 1. Germline CDR1 reads WNHNN; CDR2 reads SYGVQD (reference sequence).

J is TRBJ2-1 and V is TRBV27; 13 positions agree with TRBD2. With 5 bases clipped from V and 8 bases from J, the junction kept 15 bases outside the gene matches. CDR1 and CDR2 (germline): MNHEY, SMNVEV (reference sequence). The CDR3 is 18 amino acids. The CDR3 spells CASSRPPPGLAGEDEQFF. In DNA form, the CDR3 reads TGTGCCAGCAGTAGACCCCCCCCCGGACTAGCGGGAGAGGATGAGCAGTTCTTC.

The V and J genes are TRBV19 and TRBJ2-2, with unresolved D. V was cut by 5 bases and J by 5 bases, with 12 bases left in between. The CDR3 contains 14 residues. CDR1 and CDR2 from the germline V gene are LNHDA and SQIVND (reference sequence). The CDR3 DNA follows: TGTGCCAGTAGTTGGGCAGGCATTACCGGGGAGCTGTTTTTT. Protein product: CASSWAGITGELFF.

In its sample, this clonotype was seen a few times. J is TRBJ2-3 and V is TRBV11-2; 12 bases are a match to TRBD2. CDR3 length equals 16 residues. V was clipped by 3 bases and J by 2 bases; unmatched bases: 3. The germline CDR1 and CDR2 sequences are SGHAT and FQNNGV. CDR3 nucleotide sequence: TGTGCCAGCAGCTTTCGGACTAGCGGGATCACAGATACGCAGTATTTT. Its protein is CASSFRTSGITDTQYF.

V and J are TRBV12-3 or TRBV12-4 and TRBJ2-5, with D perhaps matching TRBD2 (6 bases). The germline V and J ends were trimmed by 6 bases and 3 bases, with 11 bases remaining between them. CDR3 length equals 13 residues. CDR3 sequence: CASRRGYKETQYF. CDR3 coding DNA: TGTGCCAGCAGACGGGGGTACAAAGAGACCCAGTACTTC.

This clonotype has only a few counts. CDR3 residues: CASSPGTVSPGYTF. For the CDR3, the DNA is TGCGCCAGCAGCCCCGGGACAGTTAGTCCTGGCTACACCTTC. V and J are TRBV5-1 and TRBJ1-2, with TRBD1 matching over 7 bases. There are 14 residues in the CDR3. From germline, CDR1 is SGHRS and CDR2 YFSETQ. The V segment lost 4 bases and the J segment 7 bases; nucleotides outside the gene matches: 10. Combining the CDR3 with reference TRBV5-1 and TRBJ1-2 gives the whole variable domain KAGVTQTPRYLIKTRGQQVTLSCSPISGHRSVSWYQQTPGQGLQFLFEYFSETQRNKGNFPGRFSGRQFSNSRSEMNVSTLELGDSALYLCASSPGTVSPGYTFGSGTRLTVV.

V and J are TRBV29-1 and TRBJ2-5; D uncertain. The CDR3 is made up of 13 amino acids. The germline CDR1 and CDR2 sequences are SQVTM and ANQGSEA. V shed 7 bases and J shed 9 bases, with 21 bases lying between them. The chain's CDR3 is CSARLAAELSQYF. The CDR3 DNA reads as TGCAGCGCCCGACTGGCAGCCGAGCTGTCCCAGTACTTC.

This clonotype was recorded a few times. CDR3 in DNA: TGTGCCATCAGTGTAGGTGATAGCACAGATACGCAGTATTTT. The encoded protein is CAISVGDSTDTQYF. The genes are TRBV10-3 and TRBJ2-3; D unclear. The germline CDR1 and CDR2 sequences are ENHRY and SYGVKD. V lost 4 bases and J 0 bases, leaving 8 bases between the germline ends. The CDR3 sequence is 14 residues long.